Sequencing of this T cell receptor beta chain was carried out in a study of vaccination effects on CD4 cells after COVID-19 (dated by TCRdb to between 2021 and 2023). Regarding the research as a whole: Two doses of either the BNT162b2 or the mRNA-1273 mRNA SARS-CoV-2 vaccine were administered to participants. Pre-vaccine samples from a couple of convalescent patients were drawn 16 days and one week before the first dose, 142 and 148 days after COVID-19 diagnosis. In both COVID-19 convalescent patients and infection-naive vaccine recipients, the study compared SARS-CoV-2 spike-specific CD4+ TCR repertoires from before mRNA vaccination with those from after it. Altogether, roughly 10 COVID-19 convalescent patients and a few SARS-CoV-2-naive healthy vaccine recipients made up the full study. In the study, cultures from other donors were sequenced using the Oncomine TCR Beta short-read assay on an Illumina iSeq 100. On the study overall, not on this receptor specifically: For convalescent patients, new clones induced by the vaccine made up most of the post-vaccine spike-reactive repertoire, and these new clones were largely distinct from the clones induced by infection. Limitations of the study were the small number of convalescent patients and the absence of early post-infection timepoints. At late post-vaccination timepoints, both infection-induced and vaccine-induced clones showed marked clonal contraction, consistent with waning T cell responses.

Preparation of the library involved the immunoSEQ multiplex PCR assay. DNA from the cultured, isolated CD4+ T cells was subjected to TCR beta CDR3 sequencing. Concerning the study's data processing: Non-productive TCR sequences were removed and reads were trimmed to the CDR3 region, keeping CDR3s of at least 7 amino acids. The MANAFEST web app was used to identify antigen-specific clonotypes by comparing expansion in peptide wells with expansion in reference cultures. To count as positive, a clone had to show expansion at FDR<0.05 compared with the reference and with all other wells, an odds ratio above 5, and a frequency above 0.1% in two replicate wells. Clonotypes significantly expanded in SARS-CoV-2 spike wells and in at least one common cold coronavirus spike condition were defined as cross-reactive. CDR3 similarity was assessed by Levenshtein distance with the stringdist R package, and unrooted trees were built with ape in R 3.6.1. TCRdb re-hosts the immuneACCESS table, in-frame sequences only. Its copies lack some clones; in the studies checked, an unresolved V gene accounts for under half of them, and the cause for the rest is not known. The D gene and trimming were derived from the DNA, and the V and J assignments and clone size from that table. The sample has about 24,000 clones on record, 65% to 85% of them singletons. 16% of the sample belongs to the ten largest clones.

The ViraFEST assay stimulated PBMC with viral peptide pools and then used TCR sequencing to identify antigen-specific CD4+ T cell clonotypes by expansion. After less than eleven days of culture, CD4+ T cells were isolated with the EasySep CD4+ T cell isolation kit. Convalescent patients had PCR-confirmed SARS-CoV-2 infection between March and December 2020, before Alpha, Beta and Delta variants emerged in the United States. Some 2 million PBMC per well were cultured with approximately 10 ug/ml peptides in IMDM containing approximately 4.5% human AB serum, about 9 IU/ml IL-2 and gentamicin. On days 3 and 7, half of the culture medium was replaced with fresh IL-2-containing medium. Unless otherwise noted, each peptide stimulation condition was cultured in triplicate wells. Using Ficoll-Paque Plus gradient centrifugation, PBMC were separated from whole blood and then either used fresh or cryopreserved at -140C. The overlapping peptide pools covered the spike proteins of SARS-CoV-2 as well as those of the common cold coronaviruses HCoV-NL63, HCoV-OC43 and HCoV-229E. Genomic DNA was extracted from cultured CD4+ T cells with the QIAamp micro DNA kit.

CDR1 and CDR2 (SGDLS, YYNGEE) derive from the germline V gene. V is shortened by 0 bases, J by 2 bases, and the region joining them spans 7 bases. The cysteine opens and the phenylalanine closes a CDR3 of 14 amino acids. CDR3 DNA only is kept here, 42 bases in frame from base 1. A remark on this clone: Its binding antigen is unknown. No quality values exist for individual bases; no much larger clone is one base distant.

Sequencing used CD4+ T cells from PBMCs cultured with SARS-CoV-2 spike peptides, obtained before COVID-19 vaccination. The cell subset or site label, read with the paper, signifies: SARS-CoV-2 spike overlapping peptide pool stimulation. The chain is made from TRBV9 and TRBJ2-3, with the D gene not clear enough to name. The sequence was obtained from a human donor who had a prior SARS-CoV-2 infection. DNA sequence: TGTGCCAGCAGCGTAGGCCCTAACACAGATACGCAGTATTTT. Its protein reads: CASSVGPNTDTQYF.